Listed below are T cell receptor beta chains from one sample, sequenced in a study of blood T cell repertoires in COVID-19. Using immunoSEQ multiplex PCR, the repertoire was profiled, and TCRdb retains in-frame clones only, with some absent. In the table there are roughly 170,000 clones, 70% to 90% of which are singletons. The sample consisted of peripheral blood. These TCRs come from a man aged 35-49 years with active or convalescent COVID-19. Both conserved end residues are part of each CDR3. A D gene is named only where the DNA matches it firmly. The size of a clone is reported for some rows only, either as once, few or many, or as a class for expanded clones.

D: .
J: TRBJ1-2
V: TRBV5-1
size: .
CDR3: CASSTDLVSSYGYTF
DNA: TGCGCCAGCAGCACGGACTTAGTTTCATCGTATGGCTACACCTTC

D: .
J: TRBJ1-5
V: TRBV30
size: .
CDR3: CAWSVGQSNQPQHF
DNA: TGTGCCTGGAGTGTAGGACAGAGCAATCAGCCCCAGCATTTT

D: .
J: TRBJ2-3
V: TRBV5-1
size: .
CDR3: CASSLVGQSTDTQYF
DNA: TGCGCCAGCAGCTTGGTGGGGCAAAGCACAGATACGCAGTATTTT

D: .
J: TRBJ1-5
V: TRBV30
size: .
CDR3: CAWSVHGNSYQPQHF
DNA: TGTGCCTGGAGTGTACACGGGAATAGTTATCAGCCCCAGCATTTT

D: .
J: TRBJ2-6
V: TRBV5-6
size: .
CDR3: CASHSGANVLTF
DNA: TGTGCCAGCCACTCTGGGGCCAACGTCCTGACTTTC

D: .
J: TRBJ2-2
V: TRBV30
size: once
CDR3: CAWSVSPVNTGELFF
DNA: TGTGCCTGGAGTGTAAGCCCTGTAAACACCGGGGAGCTGTTTTTT

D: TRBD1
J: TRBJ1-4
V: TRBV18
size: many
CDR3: CASSPDRGREKLFF
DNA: TGTGCCAGCTCACCTGACAGGGGACGGGAAAAACTGTTTTTT

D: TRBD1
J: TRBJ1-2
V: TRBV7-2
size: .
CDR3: CASSPRQGDGRGYTF
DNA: TGTGCCAGCAGCCCGCGACAGGGGGACGGTAGGGGCTACACCTTC

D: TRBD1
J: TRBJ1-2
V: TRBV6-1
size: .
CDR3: CASSEGTDRAYGYTF
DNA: TGTGCCAGCAGTGAAGGAACGGACAGGGCCTATGGCTACACCTTC

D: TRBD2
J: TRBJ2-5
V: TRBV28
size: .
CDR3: CASRLAGNQETQYF
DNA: TGTGCCAGCAGACTAGCGGGGAACCAAGAGACCCAGTACTTC

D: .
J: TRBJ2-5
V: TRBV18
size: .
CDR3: CASSPPNEGETQYF
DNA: TGTGCCAGCTCACCACCCAATGAGGGTGAGACCCAGTACTTC

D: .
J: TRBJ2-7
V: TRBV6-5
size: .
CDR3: CASSYSGTFYEQYF
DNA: TGTGCCAGCAGTTACTCCGGGACTTTTTACGAGCAGTACTTC

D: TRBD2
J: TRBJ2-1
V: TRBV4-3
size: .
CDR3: CASSLSGTTVYNEQFF
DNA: TGCGCCAGCAGCCTTTCCGGGACTACCGTCTACAATGAGCAGTTCTTC

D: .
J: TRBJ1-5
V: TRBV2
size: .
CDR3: CASSQLQGREGNQPQHF
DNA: TGTGCCAGCAGCCAATTACAGGGCCGTGAGGGCAATCAGCCCCAGCATTTT

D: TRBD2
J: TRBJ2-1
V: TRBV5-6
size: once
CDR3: CASSWGLADANEQFF
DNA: TGTGCCAGCAGCTGGGGACTAGCGGACGCCAATGAGCAGTTCTTC

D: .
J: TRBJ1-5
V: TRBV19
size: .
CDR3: CASRLGSQPQHF
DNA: TGTGCCAGTAGGTTGGGGAGTCAGCCCCAGCATTTT

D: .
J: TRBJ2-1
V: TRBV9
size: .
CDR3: CASSGEGGYEQFF
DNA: TGTGCCAGCAGCGGCGAGGGGGGGTATGAGCAGTTCTTC

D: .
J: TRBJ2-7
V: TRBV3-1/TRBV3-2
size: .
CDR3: CASSQYRAEQYF
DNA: TGTGCCAGCAGCCAATACAGGGCCGAGCAGTACTTC

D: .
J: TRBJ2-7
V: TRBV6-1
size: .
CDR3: CASSESSHYEQYF
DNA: TGTGCCAGCAGTGAATCTAGCCACTACGAGCAGTACTTC

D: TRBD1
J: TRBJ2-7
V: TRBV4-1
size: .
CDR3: CASSQDRGGGGYEQYF
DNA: TGCGCCAGCAGCCAAGATCGAGGGGGCGGCGGCTACGAGCAGTACTTC

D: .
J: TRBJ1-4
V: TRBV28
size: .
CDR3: CASRRTNEKLFF
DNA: TGTGCCAGCAGGCGGACTAATGAAAAACTGTTTTTT

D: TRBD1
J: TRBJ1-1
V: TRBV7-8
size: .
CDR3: CASSATGTGNTEAFF
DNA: TGTGCCAGCAGCGCGACCGGGACAGGGAACACTGAAGCTTTCTTT

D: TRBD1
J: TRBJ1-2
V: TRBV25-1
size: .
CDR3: CASSIRRGQGDGYTF
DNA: TGTGCCAGCAGCATTAGGAGGGGACAGGGGGACGGCTACACCTTC

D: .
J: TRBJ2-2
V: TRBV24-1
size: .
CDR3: CATSDLSPTGELFF
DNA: TGTGCCACCAGTGATTTAAGCCCCACCGGGGAGCTGTTTTTT

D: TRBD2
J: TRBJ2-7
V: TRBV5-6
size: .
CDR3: CASSRLAGATLGEQYF
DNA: TGTGCCAGCAGCCGACTAGCGGGGGCTACTCTGGGGGAGCAGTACTTC

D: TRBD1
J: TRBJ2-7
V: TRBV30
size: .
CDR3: CAWRGGQGYEQYF
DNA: TGTGCCTGGAGAGGGGGACAGGGCTACGAGCAGTACTTC

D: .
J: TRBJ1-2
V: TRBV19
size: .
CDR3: CASSTQINYGYTF
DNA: TGTGCCAGTAGTACTCAGATTAACTATGGCTACACCTTC

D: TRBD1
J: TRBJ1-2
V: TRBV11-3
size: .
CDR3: CASSLNTGGVYGYTF
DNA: TGTGCCAGCAGCTTAAATACAGGGGGCGTCTATGGCTACACCTTC

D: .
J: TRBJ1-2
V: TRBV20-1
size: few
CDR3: CSASRPQVNGYTF
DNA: TGCAGTGCTAGTCGGCCGCAGGTGAACGGCTACACCTTC

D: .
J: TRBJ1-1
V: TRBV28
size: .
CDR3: CASSSHAQGNTEAFF
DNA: TGTGCCAGCAGTTCCCATGCCCAGGGGAACACTGAAGCTTTCTTT

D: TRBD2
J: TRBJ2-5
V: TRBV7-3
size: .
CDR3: CASSRTGTIQETQYF
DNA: TGTGCCAGCAGCCGAACCGGGACTATCCAAGAGACCCAGTACTTC

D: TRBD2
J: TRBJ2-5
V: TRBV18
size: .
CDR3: CASSPRLSGGKETQYF
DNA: TGTGCCAGCTCACCACGCCTTAGCGGGGGTAAAGAGACCCAGTACTTC

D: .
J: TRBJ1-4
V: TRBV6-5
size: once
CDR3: CASRPEGGANEKLFF
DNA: TGTGCCAGCAGGCCCGAGGGGGGGGCTAATGAAAAACTGTTTTTT

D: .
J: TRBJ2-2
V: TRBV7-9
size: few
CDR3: CASSLTRRSNTGELFF
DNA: TGTGCCAGCAGCTTAACCAGGAGGTCGAACACCGGGGAGCTGTTTTTT

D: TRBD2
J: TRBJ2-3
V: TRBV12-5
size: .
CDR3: CASGAGLAGFTDTQYF
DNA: TGTGCTAGTGGTGCGGGACTAGCGGGCTTCACAGATACGCAGTATTTT

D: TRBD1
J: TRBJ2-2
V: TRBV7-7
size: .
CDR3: CASSLGEGGFGELFF
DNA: TGTGCTAGCAGCTTGGGTGAAGGGGGCTTCGGGGAGCTGTTTTTT

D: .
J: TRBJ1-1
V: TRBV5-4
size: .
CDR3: CASSLAGRLTEAFF
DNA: TGTGCCAGCAGCTTGGCGGGAAGGCTCACTGAAGCTTTCTTT

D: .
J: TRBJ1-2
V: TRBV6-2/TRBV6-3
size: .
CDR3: CASSYSFQGRGYTF
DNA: TGTGCCAGCAGTTACTCGTTCCAGGGTCGAGGCTACACCTTC

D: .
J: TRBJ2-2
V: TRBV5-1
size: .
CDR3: CASSLGGPGELFF
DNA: TGCGCCAGCAGCTTGGGAGGCCCGGGGGAGCTGTTTTTT

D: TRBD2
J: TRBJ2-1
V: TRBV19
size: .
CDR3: CASRPPPGLAGDEQFF
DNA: TGTGCCAGTAGGCCCCCCCCGGGACTAGCGGGGGATGAGCAGTTCTTC

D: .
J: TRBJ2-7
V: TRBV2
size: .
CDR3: CASSLEGANEQYF
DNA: TGTGCCAGCAGTCTAGAAGGGGCCAACGAGCAGTACTTC

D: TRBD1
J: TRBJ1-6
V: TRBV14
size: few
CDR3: CASSQADRGLSPLHF
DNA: TGTGCCAGCAGCCAAGCCGACAGGGGGCTTTCACCCCTCCACTTT

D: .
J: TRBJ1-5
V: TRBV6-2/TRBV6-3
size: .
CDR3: CASSSSGIHQPQHF
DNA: TGTGCCAGCAGCAGTTCAGGAATTCATCAGCCCCAGCATTTT